The clone carrying this T cell receptor (beta chain) occurred once. Germline CDR1 reads SNHLY; CDR2 reads FYNNEI. This CDR3 spans 14 amino acids. V was cut by 2 bases and J by 0 bases, with 5 bases left in between. This entry belongs to a study of blood T cell repertoires in COVID-19. Measured with immunoSEQ multiplex PCR; TCRdb has only the in-frame clones, and not every one. The sample has hundreds of thousands of clones, almost 90% seen once. The source of this sequence is a man in his thirties or forties who had been exposed to COVID-19. The sequenced material came from PBMCs or T cells enriched from blood (not recorded which). The V gene is TRBV2, the J gene TRBJ1-5; D gene uncertain. CDR3 region: CASSEIISNQPQHF. CDR3 sequence (DNA): TGTGCCAGCAGTGAAATTATTAGCAATCAGCCCCAGCATTTT.